The 17 T cell receptor beta chains reported below all come from one sample, sequenced in a study of technical replicates of blood from several donors. Sequencing was performed with immunoSEQ multiplex PCR; in TCRdb, only in-frame clones are kept and a portion is missing. The sample consists of tens of thousands of clones, just over 95% of them appearing once. The source material was T cells isolated from PBMCs. Receptors originate from a human donor in good health.

The chain joins TRBV14 to TRBJ1-1; 10 nucleotides align to TRBD1. Germline-derived CDR1 and CDR2 are SGHDN and FVKESK. The CDR3 runs 14 residues. Germline trimming cut 3 bases from V and 6 bases from J; bases unmatched to any gene: 4. CDR3 sequence: CASSQDRGFSEAFF. Here the CDR3 DNA reads TGTGCCAGCAGCCAGGACAGGGGGTTCTCTGAAGCTTTCTTT.

The V call is TRBV5-1, the J call TRBJ2-3; TRBD1 aligns across 12 bases. The CDR3 is 17 residues long. J gave up 4 bases and V 1 base, and 7 bases lay outside the gene matches. Germline CDR1 is SGHRS and CDR2 is YFSETQ. CDR3 sequence reads: CASSLPMGQGAPDTQYF. CDR3 sequence (DNA): TGCGCCAGCAGCTTGCCCATGGGACAGGGGGCTCCAGATACGCAGTATTTT.

V gene TRBV7-2 combines with J gene TRBJ1-4, with 10 bases aligning to TRBD1. The CDR3 runs to 14 residues. Germline CDR1 is SGHTA and CDR2 is FQGNSA. V lost 5 bases and J lost 10; bases outside the gene matches: 7. The CDR3 loop is CASSPGQGLGKLFF. CDR3 DNA: TGTGCCAGCAGCCCGGGACAGGGGCTCGGAAAACTGTTTTTT.

This clone occurred once. The chain combines TRBV7-9 with TRBJ1-2, with no clear D. This CDR3 comprises 15 residues. Trimming shortened V by 1 base and J by 7 bases, and 16 bases separated the two germline ends. Germline V gene sequence: CDR1 SEHNR, CDR2 FQNEAQ (reference sequence). This chain's CDR3 is CASSLVATGAGGYTF. Here the CDR3 DNA reads TGTGCCAGCAGCTTAGTGGCAACCGGAGCGGGTGGCTACACCTTC.

The genes are TRBV7-9 and TRBJ2-2; D is uncertain. The CDR3 covers 14 residues. CDR1 and CDR2 from the germline V gene are SEHNR and FQNEAQ (reference sequence). Trimming cost V 2 bases and J 2 bases, with 6 bases left between them. CDR3 region: CASSLSGNTGELFF. The CDR3 nucleotides are TGTGCCAGCAGCTTATCAGGAAACACCGGGGAGCTGTTTTTT.

The table lists this clone with a count of one. This chain connects TRBV30 to TRBJ2-7; a weak D match, TRBD1 (6 bases). This CDR3 is 12 amino acids long. Trimming left V 4 bases short and J 3 bases short, with 10 bases between. From germline, CDR1 is GTSNPN and CDR2 SVGIG (reference sequence). CDR3 region: CAWKRQVYEQYF. The CDR3 nucleotides read TGTGCCTGGAAACGACAGGTCTACGAGCAGTACTTC.

The chain has TRBV2 and TRBJ2-7; 7 bases fit TRBD1. The CDR3 extends over 14 amino acids. The junction had 9 bases not matched to a gene; V was cut back by 8 bases and J by 2 bases. The germline V gene encodes CDR1 SNHLY and CDR2 FYNNEI. CDR3 amino acids: CASWDRGGTYEQYF. Here the CDR3 DNA reads TGTGCCAGCTGGGACAGAGGAGGAACCTACGAGCAGTACTTC.

The chain combines TRBV18 with TRBJ2-1; TRBD1 might be the D (5 bases). The V end was cut by 3 bases, the J end by 7 bases, with 13 bases between. The CDR3 spans 14 residues. Germline V gene lookup returns CDR1 KGHSH and CDR2 LQKENI. The CDR3, as DNA: TGTGCCAGCTCACCTTATCAGGGTGAGAATGAGCAGTTCTTC. It translates to CASSPYQGENEQFF.

The V gene is TRBV6-5, the J gene TRBJ2-6, with D possibly TRBD2 on 6 matching bases. Between the trimmed V and J ends, which lost 4 bases and 0 bases, there was a span of 10 bases. The CDR3 has 16 amino acids. Looked up from germline, CDR1 is MNHEY and CDR2 is SVGAGI. The chain's CDR3 is CASSSGLTSGANVLTF. The CDR3 DNA is TGTGCCAGCAGTTCGGGACTGACCTCTGGGGCCAACGTCCTGACTTTC.

DNA for the CDR3: TGTGCCAGCAGGATGCCAGGGGTAGATACGCAGTATTTT. It translates to CASRMPGVDTQYF. The J gene is TRBJ2-3, the V gene TRBV6-1; D might be TRBD1 (6 bases). V lost 6 bases to trimming and J lost 5 bases, with 12 bases between them. The CDR3 is 13 amino acids. Germline V CDR1 and CDR2: MNHNS, SASEGT.

V gene TRBV15 combines with J gene TRBJ1-2, with 9 bases fitting TRBD1. CDR3 length equals 16 residues. Trimming at V came to 0 bases and at J to 8 bases, leaving 10 bases not matched to a gene. The germline gives CDR1 LNHNV, CDR2 YYDKDF (reference sequence). This CDR3 reads CATSRDPGQGAGGYTF. The CDR3 bases are TGTGCCACCAGCAGAGATCCGGGACAGGGAGCGGGCGGCTACACCTTC.

This chain links TRBV9 with TRBJ1-1; D might be TRBD1 (6 bases). The CDR3 runs 18 residues. V dropped 4 bases and J dropped 5 bases, with 27 bases sitting between them. Germline V gene data show CDR1 as SGDLS and CDR2 as YYNGEE. The DNA for the CDR3 is TGTGCCAGCAGCAAGGGGGTCCGGCATCAGTTCCCTTTTACTGAAGCTTTCTTT. Its translation is CASSKGVRHQFPFTEAFF.

The V call is TRBV2, the J call TRBJ1-5; 7 bases agree with TRBD1. The V gene end was trimmed by 6 bases and the J gene end by 2 bases; junction bases not matched to a gene: 4. CDR1 SNHLY and CDR2 FYNNEI come from the germline V gene. The CDR3 spans 14 residues. The CDR3 DNA is TGTGCCAGCAGGGAGGGGACAGGCAATCAGCCCCAGCATTTT. Translating gives CASREGTGNQPQHF.

The genes are TRBV11-2 and TRBJ2-1, with D possibly TRBD2 on 5 matching bases. CDR3 length: 15 amino acids. CDR1 is SGHAT, CDR2 FQNNGV, per germline. V was trimmed by 5 bases and J by 4 bases, leaving 15 bases between them. The CDR3 spells CASSERGLAYNEQFF. The DNA for the CDR3 is TGTGCCAGCAGCGAAAGAGGGCTAGCATACAATGAGCAGTTCTTC.

V gene TRBV25-1 combines with J gene TRBJ2-2; D possibly corresponds to TRBD2 (5 bases). V was shortened by 2 bases and J by 4 bases, with 8 bases between the two germline ends. CDR1 is MGHDK and CDR2 is SYGVNS in the germline V gene. This CDR3 is 14 amino acids long. As DNA, the CDR3 is TGTGCCAGCAGTGAAATGAGCGGCACCGGGGAGCTGTTTTTT. Amino acids: CASSEMSGTGELFF.

The chain combines TRBV6-5 with TRBJ2-2; 7 bases are shared with TRBD2. Germline lookup yields CDR1 MNHEY and CDR2 SVGAGI. CDR3 length: 15 amino acids. With 2 bases clipped from V and 8 bases from J, the junction kept 8 bases outside the gene matches. DNA for the CDR3: TGTGCCAGCAGTTACGGGGGAGGGTCTACGGGGGAGCTGTTTTTT. This codes for CASSYGGGSTGELFF.

The chain employs TRBV2 and TRBJ1-2; D perhaps matches TRBD1 (5 bases). This CDR3 has 12 amino acids. The V and J ends lost 4 bases and 10 bases respectively, with 13 bases between them. Looked up from germline, CDR1 is SNHLY and CDR2 is FYNNEI. As DNA, the CDR3 is TGTGCCAGCAGTGCCACCCAGGGCTACTACACCTTC. Residues: CASSATQGYYTF.